This T cell receptor (beta chain) was profiled in a study of identical twins. Overall study findings and caveats: Out-of-frame TCR alpha sharing in monozygotic twins exceeded recombination model predictions.

It was template switching that added a universal primer site, and there were unique molecular identifiers on the cDNA. TCRdb fed the 5' RACE reads into MiXCR, producing one record per CDR3 protein. The sample lists about 690,000 distinct CDR3 sequences; 21% were seen once. As concerns this clonotype: Antigen specificity is unknown.

Germline V CDR1 and CDR2: SGHDN, FVKESK. Trimming shortened V by 4 bases and J by 4 bases, and 10 bases separated the two germline ends. The CDR3 sequence is 13 residues long. This same sample was also taken into another study, of T cells expressing NK-cell markers.

The sequencing sample was made of PBMCs. V and J are TRBV14 and TRBJ2-5; no clear D. This clonotype originated in a woman between 18 and 29 years old in good health. CDR3 bases: TGTGCCAGCAGCCTCAATTCGAGAGAGACCCAGTACTTC. Amino acid sequence: CASSLNSRETQYF.